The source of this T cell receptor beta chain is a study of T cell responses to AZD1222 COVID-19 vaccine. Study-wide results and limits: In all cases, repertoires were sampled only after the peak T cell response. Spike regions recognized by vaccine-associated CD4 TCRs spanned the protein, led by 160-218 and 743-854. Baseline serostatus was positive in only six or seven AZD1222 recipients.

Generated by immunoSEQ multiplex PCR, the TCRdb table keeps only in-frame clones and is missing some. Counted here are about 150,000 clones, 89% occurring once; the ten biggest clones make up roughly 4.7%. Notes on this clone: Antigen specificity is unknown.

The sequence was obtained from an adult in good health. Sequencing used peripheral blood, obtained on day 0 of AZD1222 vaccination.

In DNA, the CDR3 is TGTGCCAGCAGTTATACTAGCATCGCCTACGAGCAGTACTTC. Its translation is CASSYTSIAYEQYF. The rearrangement joins TRBV6-5 to TRBJ2-7; possibly TRBD2 for D (6 bases). The CDR3 runs to 14 residues. Trimming cost V 3 bases and J 2 bases, with 11 bases left between them. CDR1 and CDR2 from the germline V gene are MNHEY and SVGAGI.